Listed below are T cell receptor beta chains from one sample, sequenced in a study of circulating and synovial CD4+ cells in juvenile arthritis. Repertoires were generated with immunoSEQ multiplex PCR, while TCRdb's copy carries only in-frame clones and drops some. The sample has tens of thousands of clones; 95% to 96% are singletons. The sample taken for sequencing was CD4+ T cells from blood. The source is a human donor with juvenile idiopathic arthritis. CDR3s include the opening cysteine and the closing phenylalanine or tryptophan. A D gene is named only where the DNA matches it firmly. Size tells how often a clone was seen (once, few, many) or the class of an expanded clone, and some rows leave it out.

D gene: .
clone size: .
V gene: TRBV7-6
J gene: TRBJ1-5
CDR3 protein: CASSLGSGRAAQHF
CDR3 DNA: TGTGCCAGCAGCTTGGGAAGCGGGAGGGCCGCGCAGCATTTT

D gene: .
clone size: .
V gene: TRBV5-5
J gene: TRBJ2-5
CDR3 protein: CASSRRGVQETQYF
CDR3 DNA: TGTGCCAGCAGCCGACGGGGAGTCCAAGAGACCCAGTACTTC

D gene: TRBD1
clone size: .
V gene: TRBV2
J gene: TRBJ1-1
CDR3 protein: CASSGQGYTEAFF
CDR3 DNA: TGTGCCAGCAGCGGACAGGGGTACACTGAAGCTTTCTTT

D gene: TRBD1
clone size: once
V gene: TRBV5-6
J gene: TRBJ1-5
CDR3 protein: CASSWTGDYSNQPQHF
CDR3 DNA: TGTGCCAGCAGCTGGACAGGGGACTATAGCAATCAGCCCCAGCATTTT

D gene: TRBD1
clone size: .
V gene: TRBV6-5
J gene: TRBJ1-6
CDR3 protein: CASSRQGVNSPLHF
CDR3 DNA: TGTGCCAGCAGTCGACAGGGGGTCAATTCACCCCTCCACTTT

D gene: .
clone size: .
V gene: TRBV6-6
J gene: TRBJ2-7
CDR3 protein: CASSYSRPGSYEQYF
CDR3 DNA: TGTGCCAGCAGTTACTCGAGGCCAGGGTCCTACGAGCAGTACTTC

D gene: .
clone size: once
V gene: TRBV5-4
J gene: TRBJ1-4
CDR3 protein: CASSLAVQGEKLFF
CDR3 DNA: TGTGCCAGCAGCTTGGCTGTACAGGGTGAAAAACTGTTTTTT

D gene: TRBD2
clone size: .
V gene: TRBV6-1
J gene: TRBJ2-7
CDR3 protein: CASSVGGEGYF
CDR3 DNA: TGTGCCAGCAGTGTCGGGGGGGAGGGGTACTTC

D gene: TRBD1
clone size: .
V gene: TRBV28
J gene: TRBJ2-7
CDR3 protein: CASNGRQGLNEQYF
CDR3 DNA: TGTGCCAGCAACGGGAGACAGGGGCTCAACGAGCAGTACTTC

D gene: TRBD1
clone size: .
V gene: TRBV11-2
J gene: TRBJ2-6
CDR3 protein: CASSTRTGWDPGANVLTF
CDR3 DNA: TGTGCCAGCAGCACTCGGACAGGTTGGGACCCTGGGGCCAACGTCCTGACTTTC

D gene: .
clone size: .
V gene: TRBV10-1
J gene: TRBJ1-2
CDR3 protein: CASSESGGPGTF
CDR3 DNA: TGCGCCAGCAGTGAGTCGGGGGGACCGGGGACCTTC

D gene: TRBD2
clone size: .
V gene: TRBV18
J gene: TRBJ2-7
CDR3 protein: CASSPVTSGNGEQYF
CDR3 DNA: TGTGCCAGCTCACCAGTGACTAGCGGGAACGGAGAGCAGTACTTC

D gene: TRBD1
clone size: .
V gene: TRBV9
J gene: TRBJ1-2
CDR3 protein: CASSPQLGGFNYGYTF
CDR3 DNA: TGTGCCAGCAGCCCCCAGTTAGGGGGCTTTAACTATGGCTACACCTTC

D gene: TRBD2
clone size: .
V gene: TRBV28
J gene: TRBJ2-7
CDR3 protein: CASTESGASGTYEQYF
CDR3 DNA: TGTGCCAGCACCGAGAGTGGGGCTAGCGGGACCTACGAGCAGTACTTC

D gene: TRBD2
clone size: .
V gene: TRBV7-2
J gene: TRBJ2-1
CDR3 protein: CASSLSGPPGGINEQFF
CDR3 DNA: TGTGCCAGCAGCTTATCCGGGCCCCCGGGAGGGATCAATGAGCAGTTCTTC

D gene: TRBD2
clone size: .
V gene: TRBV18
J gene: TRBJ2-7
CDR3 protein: CASSPGLAGGQSSYEQYF
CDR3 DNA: TGTGCCAGCTCACCGGGACTAGCGGGGGGTCAGAGCTCCTACGAGCAGTACTTC

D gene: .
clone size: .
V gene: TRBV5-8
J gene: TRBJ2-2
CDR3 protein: CASSTRVNTGELFF
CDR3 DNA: TGTGCCAGCAGCACCAGGGTCAACACCGGGGAGCTGTTTTTT

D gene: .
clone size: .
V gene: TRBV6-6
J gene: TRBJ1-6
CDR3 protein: CASSYDWAGANSPLHF
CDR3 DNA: TGTGCCAGCAGTTACGATTGGGCAGGGGCTAATTCACCCCTCCACTTT

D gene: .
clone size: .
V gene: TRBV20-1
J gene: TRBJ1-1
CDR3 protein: CSARLEAFF
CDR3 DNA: TGCAGTGCTAGACTTGAAGCTTTCTTT

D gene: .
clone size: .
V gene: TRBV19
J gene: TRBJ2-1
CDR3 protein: CASMVGATSYNEQFF
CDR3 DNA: TGTGCCAGTATGGTAGGGGCTACTTCTTACAATGAGCAGTTCTTC

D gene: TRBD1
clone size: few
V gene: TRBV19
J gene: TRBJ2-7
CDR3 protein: CASSPRTGASYEQYF
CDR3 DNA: TGTGCCAGTAGTCCTCGGACAGGGGCCTCCTACGAGCAGTACTTC

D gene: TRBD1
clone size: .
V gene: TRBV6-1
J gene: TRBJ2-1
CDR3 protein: CASSRGPDNEQFF
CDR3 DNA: TGTGCCAGCAGCAGGGGGCCAGACAATGAGCAGTTCTTC

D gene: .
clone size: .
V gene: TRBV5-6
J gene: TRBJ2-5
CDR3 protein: CASSSEGTQYF
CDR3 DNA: TGTGCCAGCAGCTCAGAGGGGACCCAGTACTTC

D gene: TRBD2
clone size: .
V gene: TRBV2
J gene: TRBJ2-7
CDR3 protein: CASSDGGSADYEQYF
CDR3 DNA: TGTGCCAGCAGTGACGGCGGGAGTGCCGACTACGAGCAGTACTTC

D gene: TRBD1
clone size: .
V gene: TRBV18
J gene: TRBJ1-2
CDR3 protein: CASSPLGQGTSYGYTF
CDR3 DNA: TGTGCCAGCTCACCACTAGGACAGGGGACTTCCTATGGCTACACCTTC

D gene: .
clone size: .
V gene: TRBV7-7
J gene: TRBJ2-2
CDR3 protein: CASSSGRGTRAGELFF
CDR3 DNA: TGTGCTAGCAGCTCTGGACGGGGAACAAGGGCCGGGGAGCTGTTTTTT

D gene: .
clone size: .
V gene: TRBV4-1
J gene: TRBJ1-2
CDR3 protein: CASSQEYYGYTF
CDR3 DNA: TGCGCCAGCAGCCAAGAGTATTATGGCTACACCTTC

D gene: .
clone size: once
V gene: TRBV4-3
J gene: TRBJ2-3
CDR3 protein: CASSQDRGIRTDTQYF
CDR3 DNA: TGCGCCAGCAGCCAAGATCGGGGGATTAGGACAGATACGCAGTATTTT

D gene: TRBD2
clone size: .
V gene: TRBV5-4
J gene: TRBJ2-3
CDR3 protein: CASSQKARGGRTDTQYF
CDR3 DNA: TGTGCCAGCAGCCAAAAGGCGCGGGGGGGCCGCACAGATACGCAGTATTTT

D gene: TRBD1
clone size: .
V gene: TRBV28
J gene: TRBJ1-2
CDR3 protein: CASSYPGQGYYGYTF
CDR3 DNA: TGTGCCAGCAGTTACCCGGGACAGGGCTACTATGGCTACACCTTC

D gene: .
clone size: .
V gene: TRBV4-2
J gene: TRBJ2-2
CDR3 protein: CASSHKGENTGELFF
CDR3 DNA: TGTGCCAGCAGCCACAAAGGGGAGAACACCGGGGAGCTGTTTTTT

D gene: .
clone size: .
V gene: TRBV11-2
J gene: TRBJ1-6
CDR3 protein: CASSSGVPNSPLHF
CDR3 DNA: TGTGCCAGCAGCTCAGGGGTGCCTAATTCACCCCTCCACTTT

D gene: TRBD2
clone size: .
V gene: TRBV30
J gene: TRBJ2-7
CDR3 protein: CAWGGLTRAEQYF
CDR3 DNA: TGTGCCTGGGGGGGACTAACCCGGGCCGAGCAGTACTTC

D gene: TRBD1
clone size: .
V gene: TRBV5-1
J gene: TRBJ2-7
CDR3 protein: CASSSGQGVSYEQYF
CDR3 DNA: TGCGCCAGCAGCTCCGGACAGGGGGTTTCCTACGAGCAGTACTTC

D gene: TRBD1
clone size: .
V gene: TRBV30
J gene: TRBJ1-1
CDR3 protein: CAWSRDRSSPSLYTEAFF
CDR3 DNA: TGTGCCTGGAGTCGGGACAGATCGAGCCCATCGTTGTACACTGAAGCTTTCTTT

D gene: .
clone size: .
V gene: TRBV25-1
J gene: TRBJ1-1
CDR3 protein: CASSVFGQGTTEAFF
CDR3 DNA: TGTGCCAGCAGTGTCTTTGGGCAGGGGACGACTGAAGCTTTCTTT

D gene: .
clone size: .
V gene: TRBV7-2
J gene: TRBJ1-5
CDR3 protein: CASSFRQANQPQHF
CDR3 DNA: TGTGCCAGCAGCTTCCGCCAGGCGAATCAGCCCCAGCATTTT

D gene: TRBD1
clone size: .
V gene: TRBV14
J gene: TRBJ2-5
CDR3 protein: CASSQLGQDHVGTQYF
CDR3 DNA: TGTGCCAGCAGCCAGTTGGGACAGGATCACGTTGGGACCCAGTACTTC

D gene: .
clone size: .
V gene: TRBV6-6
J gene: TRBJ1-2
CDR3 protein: CASSRRGDYGYTF
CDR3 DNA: TGTGCCAGCAGTCGAAGGGGCGACTATGGCTACACCTTC

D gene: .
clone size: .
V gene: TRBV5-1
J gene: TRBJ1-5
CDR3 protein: CASSLREGGQPQHF
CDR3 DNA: TGCGCCAGCAGCTTACGGGAGGGGGGCCAGCCCCAGCATTTT

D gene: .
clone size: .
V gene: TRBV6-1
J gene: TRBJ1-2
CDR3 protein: CASNERGAPSYGYTF
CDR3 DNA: TGTGCCAGCAACGAACGTGGGGCACCCTCCTATGGCTACACCTTC

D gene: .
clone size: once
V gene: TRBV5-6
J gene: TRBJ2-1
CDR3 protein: CASSLAVGQNHEQFF
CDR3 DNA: TGTGCCAGCAGCTTGGCCGTTGGACAGAACCATGAGCAGTTCTTC

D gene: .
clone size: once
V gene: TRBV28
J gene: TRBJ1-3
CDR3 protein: CASSYGGQSGNTIYF
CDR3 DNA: TGTGCCAGCAGTTATGGTGGGCAATCTGGAAACACCATATATTTT

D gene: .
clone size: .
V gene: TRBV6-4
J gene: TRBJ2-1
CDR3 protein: CASSTGSYNEQFF
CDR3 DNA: TGTGCCAGCAGTACAGGTTCCTACAATGAGCAGTTCTTC

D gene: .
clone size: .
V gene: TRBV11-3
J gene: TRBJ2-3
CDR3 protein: CASSLESAAGTDTQYF
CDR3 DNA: TGTGCCAGCAGCTTAGAATCGGCGGCTGGCACAGATACGCAGTATTTT

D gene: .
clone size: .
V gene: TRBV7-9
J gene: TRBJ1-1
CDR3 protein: CASTRGEVETEAFF
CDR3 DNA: TGTGCCAGCACCCGGGGGGAGGTTGAAACTGAAGCTTTCTTT

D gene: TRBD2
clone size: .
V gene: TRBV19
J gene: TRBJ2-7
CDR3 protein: CASSIIPGGGYEQYF
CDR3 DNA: TGTGCCAGTAGTATAATTCCGGGAGGAGGCTACGAGCAGTACTTC

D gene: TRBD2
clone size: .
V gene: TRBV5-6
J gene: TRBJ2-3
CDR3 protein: CASSSISGSSTDTQYF
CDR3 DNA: TGTGCCAGCAGCTCAATTAGCGGGAGTAGTACAGATACGCAGTATTTT

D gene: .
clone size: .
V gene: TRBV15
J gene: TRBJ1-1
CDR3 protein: CATSRGGTNTEAFF
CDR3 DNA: TGTGCCACCAGCAGAGGAGGAACGAACACTGAAGCTTTCTTT

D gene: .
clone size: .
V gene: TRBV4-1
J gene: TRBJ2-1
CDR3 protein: CASSPTNVLVYNEQFF
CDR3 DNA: TGCGCCAGCAGCCCGACTAACGTCCTTGTTTACAATGAGCAGTTCTTC

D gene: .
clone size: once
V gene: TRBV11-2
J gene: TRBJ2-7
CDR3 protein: CASSLDRGAPQYF
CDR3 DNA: TGTGCCAGCAGCTTAGACCGGGGGGCCCCGCAGTACTTC

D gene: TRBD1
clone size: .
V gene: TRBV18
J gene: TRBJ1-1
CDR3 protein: CASSPRRGLGNTEAFF
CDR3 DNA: TGTGCCAGCTCACCGAGAAGGGGGCTTGGGAACACTGAAGCTTTCTTT

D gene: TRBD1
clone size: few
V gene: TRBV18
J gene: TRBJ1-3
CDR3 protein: CASSPRLDRAGNTIYF
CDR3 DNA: TGTGCCAGCTCACCACGGTTGGACAGGGCCGGAAACACCATATATTTT

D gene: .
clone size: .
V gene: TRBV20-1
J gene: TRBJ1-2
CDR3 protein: CSEPTDNGYTF
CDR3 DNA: TGCAGTGAACCAACAGACAATGGCTACACCTTC

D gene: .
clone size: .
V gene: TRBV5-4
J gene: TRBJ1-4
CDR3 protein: CASSSRTEAEKLFF
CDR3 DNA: TGTGCCAGCAGCTCCCGGACAGAAGCTGAAAAACTGTTTTTT

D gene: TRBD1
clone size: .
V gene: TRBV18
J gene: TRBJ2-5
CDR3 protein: CASSPGTGEETQYF
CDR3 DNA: TGTGCCAGCTCACCGGGGACAGGGGAAGAGACCCAGTACTTC

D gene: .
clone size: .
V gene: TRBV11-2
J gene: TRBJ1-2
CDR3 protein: CASSLDGDYGYTF
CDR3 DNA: TGTGCCAGCAGCCTGGACGGGGATTATGGCTACACCTTC

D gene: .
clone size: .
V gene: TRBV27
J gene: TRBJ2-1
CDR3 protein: CASSRPTIRGHNEQFF
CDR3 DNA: TGTGCCAGCAGTCGCCCCACAATCAGGGGTCACAATGAGCAGTTCTTC

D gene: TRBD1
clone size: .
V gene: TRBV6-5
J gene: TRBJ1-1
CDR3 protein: CASSYSGQGSTEAFF
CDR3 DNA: TGTGCCAGCAGTTACTCAGGACAGGGGTCCACTGAAGCTTTCTTT

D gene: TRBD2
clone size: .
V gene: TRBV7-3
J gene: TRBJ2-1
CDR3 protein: CASSFSGKGSGSGGQFF
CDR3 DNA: TGTGCCAGCAGCTTCTCTGGGAAGGGTAGCGGGAGTGGGGGCCAGTTCTTC